The 19 T cell receptor beta chains in this list originate from one sample, sequenced in a study of blood T cell repertoires in COVID-19. TCRdb's table, derived via immunoSEQ multiplex PCR, lists solely in-frame clones and lacks some. The sample has 110,000 to 150,000 clones; 65% to 90% are singletons. The material sequenced was peripheral blood. The receptor source for this set is a man in his sixties with active or convalescent COVID-19.

The chain links TRBV30 to TRBJ1-5; a weak D match, TRBD1 (5 bases). The CDR3 length is 13 residues. Germline V gene sequence: CDR1 GTSNPN, CDR2 SVGIG (reference sequence). Deletions cut 2 bases from V and 3 bases from J, with 8 bases between. This CDR3 reads CAWSTRDNQPQHF. The CDR3 nucleotides read TGTGCCTGGAGTACCAGGGACAATCAGCCCCAGCATTTT.

This chain links TRBV5-1 with TRBJ2-3; a possible D gene is TRBD2 (6 bases). This CDR3 has 15 amino acids. V was trimmed by 0 bases and J by 9 bases, leaving 17 bases between them. Germline V gives CDR1 SGHRS, CDR2 YFSETQ. The CDR3: CASSLGGTGPGTQYF. In nucleotides, the CDR3 is TGCGCCAGCAGCTTGGGAGGGACTGGCCCCGGAACGCAGTATTTT.

The chain joins TRBV19 to TRBJ2-1, with D maybe TRBD2 (6 bases). Trimming removed 6 bases at V and 3 bases at J, with 18 bases between. There are 16 residues in the CDR3. CDR1 and CDR2 from the germline V gene are LNHDA and SQIVND (reference sequence). The CDR3 bases are TGTGCCAGTAGCCCAACTGGCGGGATTATCTACAATGAGCAGTTCTTC. It encodes CASSPTGGIIYNEQFF.

The chain recombines TRBV7-6 with TRBJ2-5, with 11 nucleotides matching TRBD2. With V trimmed by 5 bases and J by 2 bases, 7 bases remained unmatched. Germline lookup yields CDR1 SGHVS and CDR2 FNYEAQ. This CDR3 has 16 amino acids. Written as DNA, the CDR3 is TGTGCCAGCAGCCAAGGAACTAGCGGGGGACAAGAGACCCAGTACTTC. This encodes CASSQGTSGGQETQYF.

The chain joins TRBV27 to TRBJ1-5; D remains ambiguous. V lost 5 bases and J 2 bases, leaving 10 bases between the germline ends. The CDR3 is 14 residues long. CDR1 MNHEY and CDR2 SMNVEV come from the germline V gene (reference sequence). CDR3 nucleotides: TGTGCCAGCAGTACGGGTGTGCGCAATCAGCCCCAGCATTTT. Translating it yields CASSTGVRNQPQHF.

The genes are TRBV11-2 and TRBJ2-3; D perhaps matches TRBD1 (5 bases). The V gene's germline CDR1 is SGHAT and CDR2 FQNNGV. Trimming took off 2 bases at V and 0 bases at J, with 9 bases between the two ends. The CDR3 is 15 residues long. CDR3 in amino acids: CASSLRGSSTDTQYF. The CDR3 DNA reads TGTGCCAGCAGCTTAAGGGGTAGCAGCACAGATACGCAGTATTTT.

J is TRBJ1-6 and V is TRBV7-9; 7 nucleotides match TRBD1. The CDR3 runs 14 residues. J was trimmed by 10 bases and V by 4 bases; bases with no gene match: 7. The germline gives CDR1 SEHNR, CDR2 FQNEAQ (reference sequence). The CDR3 DNA reads as TGTGCCAGCAGCTCATCACAGGGGTACTCACCCCTCCACTTT. Its protein is CASSSSQGYSPLHF.

The CDR3 is CASSPRQGSYEQYV. CDR3 DNA sequence: TGTGCCAGCAGCCCCAGACAGGGCTCCTACGAGCAGTACGTC. The gene calls are TRBV11-3 and TRBJ2-7, with TRBD1 matching 7 bases. The trim removed 5 bases at V and 0 bases at J, leaving 4 bases unmatched. CDR3 size: 14 residues. Per germline, CDR1 SGHNT and CDR2 YENEEA.

V and J are TRBV2 and TRBJ1-3, with 8 bases lining up with TRBD1. This CDR3 has 15 amino acids. Per germline, CDR1 SNHLY and CDR2 FYNNEI. The V segment lost 5 bases and the J segment 3 bases; nucleotides outside the gene matches: 6. CDR3 sequence reads: CASSSGTGGGNTIYF. DNA of the CDR3: TGTGCCAGCAGTTCCGGGACAGGAGGTGGAAACACCATATATTTT. Supplemented by reference TRBV2 and TRBJ1-3, the full variable domain reads EPEVTQTPSHQVTQMGQEVILRCVPISNHLYFYWYRQILGQKVEFLVSFYNNEISEKSEIFDDQFSVERPDGSNFTLKIRSTKLEDSAMYFCASSSGTGGGNTIYFGEGSWLTVV.

This chain uses TRBV7-9 with TRBJ2-1, with D possibly being TRBD2 (6 bases). V lost 2 bases and J 8 bases, leaving 16 bases between the germline ends. CDR1 is SEHNR, CDR2 FQNEAQ, per germline (reference sequence). The length of the CDR3 is 15 residues. CDR3 protein: CASSLSGRGSDEQFF. DNA for the CDR3: TGTGCCAGCAGCTTATCCGGGAGAGGGAGCGATGAGCAGTTCTTC.

This clone was counted a few times. V gene TRBV25-1 combines with J gene TRBJ1-1; TRBD1 matches 7 bases. Germline CDR1 MGHDK, CDR2 SYGVNS. The CDR3 sequence is 14 residues long. V lost 2 bases and J lost 1; bases outside the gene matches: 1. CDR3 amino acids: CASSEQGGNTEAFF. The CDR3 DNA reads as TGTGCCAGCAGTGAACAGGGGGGGAACACTGAAGCTTTCTTT.

This clone was observed a handful of times. This chain links TRBV6-5 with TRBJ1-1; no definite D call. Germline CDR1 MNHEY, CDR2 SVGAGI. The CDR3 is 11 amino acids. The V end was cut by 2 bases, the J end by 5 bases, with 3 bases between. CDR3 in DNA: TGTGCCAGCAGTTACCAGACTGAAGCTTTCTTT. Its protein product is CASSYQTEAFF.

This sequence joins TRBV3-1 (or the pseudogene TRBV3-2) and TRBJ2-5; 11 nucleotides agree with TRBD2. CDR1 is LGHDT and CDR2 is YNNKEL in the germline V gene (reference sequence). The ends lost 0 bases at V and 5 bases at J; junction bases unmatched: 2. This CDR3 contains 15 residues. This CDR3 is CASSQELAGGETQYF. In DNA, the CDR3 is TGTGCCAGCAGCCAAGAATTAGCGGGAGGGGAGACCCAGTACTTC.

The gene calls are TRBV6-2 or TRBV6-3 and TRBJ2-3; D is unclear. Germline V lookup: CDR1 MNHEY, CDR2 SVGEGT. Trimming pared 5 bases from V and 4 bases from J, leaving 7 bases between. This CDR3 is 12 amino acids long. The CDR3 is CASSQHADTQYF. The CDR3 nucleotides are TGTGCCAGCAGTCAACACGCAGATACGCAGTATTTT.

The rearrangement joins TRBV20-1 to TRBJ1-6; 7 bases align to TRBD1. The V gene end was trimmed by 3 bases and the J gene end by 7 bases; junction bases not matched to a gene: 6. The CDR3 runs 14 residues. Germline V CDR1 and CDR2: DFQATT, SNEGSKA (reference sequence). The CDR3 DNA reads as TGCAGTGCTAGTAAGACAGGGAGGAATTCACCCCTCCACTTT. Translating it yields CSASKTGRNSPLHF.

This clone occurred once. This chain uses TRBV11-3 with TRBJ1-2; the D gene is possibly TRBD1 (5 bases). The CDR3 length is 13 residues. The germline V gene encodes CDR1 SGHNT and CDR2 YENEEA. V lost 8 bases to trimming and J lost 4 bases, with 14 bases between them. Written as DNA, the CDR3 is TGTGCCAGCCAGGAGGGGACCGGCTATGGCTACACCTTC. Its translation: CASQEGTGYGYTF.

The CDR3 region is CAWSAHLGGNTEAFF. Written as DNA, the CDR3 is TGTGCCTGGAGCGCACACCTGGGGGGAAACACTGAAGCTTTCTTT. The chain has TRBV30 and TRBJ1-1; D perhaps matches TRBD1 (5 bases). This CDR3 region has 15 residues. V was clipped by 3 bases and J by 2 bases, with 16 bases between them. Germline assignment: CDR1 GTSNPN and CDR2 SVGIG (reference sequence). Complete variable domain (other parts from reference TRBV30 and TRBJ1-1): SQTIHQWPATLVQPVGSPLSLECTVEGTSNPNLYWYRQAAGRGLQLLFYSVGIGQISSEVPQNLSASRPQDRQFILSSKKLLLSDSGFYLCAWSAHLGGNTEAFFGQGTRLTVV.

This clone was detected a few times. The chain uses TRBV2 and TRBJ2-1, with 7 positions matching TRBD1. This CDR3 has 12 residues. The junction had 4 bases not matched to a gene; V was cut back by 7 bases and J by 7 bases. The germline gives CDR1 SNHLY, CDR2 FYNNEI. The CDR3 loop reads CASTGTENEQFF. The CDR3 bases are TGTGCCAGCACCGGGACAGAAAATGAGCAGTTCTTC.

This clone was recorded a few times. This chain joins TRBV6-5 and TRBJ2-1; 8 bases align to TRBD2. Trimming removed 4 bases from V and 5 bases from J; junction bases left unmatched: 7. This CDR3 contains 15 residues. The V gene's germline CDR1 is MNHEY and CDR2 SVGAGI. CDR3 bases: TGTGCCAGCAGTTCCCACGGCGGGAGGAACAATGAGCAGTTCTTC. Its translation is CASSSHGGRNNEQFF.